This record covers a single TCR beta chain. With 2 bases clipped from V and 4 bases from J, the junction kept 9 bases outside the gene matches. Germline loops: CDR1 SGHDT, CDR2 YYEEEE. The CDR3 loop spans 16 amino acids. This specimen comes from a study of blood T cell repertoires in COVID-19. Clones were read by immunoSEQ multiplex PCR, and TCRdb kept only the in-frame ones, dropping some. The repertoire includes around 20,000 clones, nearly 90% of them detected once, and under 8.5% sits in the top ten. The specimen was peripheral blood. This TCR was sampled from a human donor with active COVID-19. The donor label of this sample is uncertain. The genes are TRBV5-6 and TRBJ2-7, with TRBD2 matching 10 bases. The CDR3 reads CASSFRAGGHVYEQYF. CDR3 in DNA: TGTGCCAGCAGCTTTAGAGCGGGAGGGCATGTTTACGAGCAGTACTTC.